The clone carrying this TCR beta chain was recorded many times. The source of the sample is a study of blood T cell repertoires in COVID-19. Study summary: Samples of COVID-19 (acute and convalescent) were obtained from the United States, Italy and Spain.

This CDR3 spans 18 amino acids. V was pared by 1 base and J by 2 bases, with 19 bases between. Germline-derived CDR1 and CDR2 are LNHNV and YYDKDF (reference sequence). How the authors handled the data: Reference gene primer amplification yielded estimated nucleated cell counts. TCRdb keeps only in-frame clones here, not all; method: immunoSEQ multiplex PCR. V and J calls and clone size are given by that table; D and trimming were obtained from the DNA. The sample has approximately 120,000 clones, around four fifths seen once. The source material was PBMCs or T cells enriched from blood (not recorded which). The rearrangement joins TRBV15 to TRBJ2-3; no clear D. The TCR originated in a man younger than 45 who had recovered from COVID-19. This CDR3 is CATSRAGMRRSFTDTQYF. The CDR3 region has the DNA TGTGCCACCAGCAGAGCTGGCATGAGGCGGAGCTTCACAGATACGCAGTATTTT.